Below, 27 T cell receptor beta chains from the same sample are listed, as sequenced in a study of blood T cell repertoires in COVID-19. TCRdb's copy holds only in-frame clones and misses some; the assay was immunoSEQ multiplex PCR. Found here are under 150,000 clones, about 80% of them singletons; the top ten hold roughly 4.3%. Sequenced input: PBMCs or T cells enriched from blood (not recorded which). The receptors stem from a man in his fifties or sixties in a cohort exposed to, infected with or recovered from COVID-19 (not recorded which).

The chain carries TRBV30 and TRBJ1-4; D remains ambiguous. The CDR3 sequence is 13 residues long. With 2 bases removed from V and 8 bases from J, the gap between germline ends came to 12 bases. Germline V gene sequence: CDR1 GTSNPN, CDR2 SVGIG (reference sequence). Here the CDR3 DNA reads TGTGCCTGGAGTTATGTGGGAGTCGAAAAACTGTTTTTT. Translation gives CAWSYVGVEKLFF.

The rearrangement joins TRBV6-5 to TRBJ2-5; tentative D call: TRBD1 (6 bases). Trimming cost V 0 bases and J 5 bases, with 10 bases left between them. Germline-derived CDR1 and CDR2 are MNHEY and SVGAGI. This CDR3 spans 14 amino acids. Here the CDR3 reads CASSYSDRWETQYF. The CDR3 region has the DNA TGTGCCAGCAGTTACTCCGACAGGTGGGAGACCCAGTACTTC.

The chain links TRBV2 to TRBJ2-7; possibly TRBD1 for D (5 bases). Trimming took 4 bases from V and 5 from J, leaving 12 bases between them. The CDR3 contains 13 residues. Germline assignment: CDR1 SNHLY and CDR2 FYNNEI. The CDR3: CASSGQGSNEQYF. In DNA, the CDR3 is TGTGCCAGCAGTGGTCAGGGTTCGAACGAGCAGTACTTC.

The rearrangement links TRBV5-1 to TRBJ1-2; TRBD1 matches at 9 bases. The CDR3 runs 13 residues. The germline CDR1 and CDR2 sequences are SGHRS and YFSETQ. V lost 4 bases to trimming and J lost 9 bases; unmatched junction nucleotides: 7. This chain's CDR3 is CASSLGQGGSYTF. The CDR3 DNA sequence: TGCGCCAGCAGCCTGGGACAGGGCGGGAGCTACACCTTC.

For the CDR3, the DNA is TGTGCCAGCAGCACCGGACAGGGGGCGGATACGCAGTATTTT. Its protein is CASSTGQGADTQYF. The V and J genes are TRBV21-1 and TRBJ2-3; the table's D call of TRBD1 was not tested on the DNA. TRBV21-1 is shown as a pseudogene. The CDR3 is 14 amino acids.

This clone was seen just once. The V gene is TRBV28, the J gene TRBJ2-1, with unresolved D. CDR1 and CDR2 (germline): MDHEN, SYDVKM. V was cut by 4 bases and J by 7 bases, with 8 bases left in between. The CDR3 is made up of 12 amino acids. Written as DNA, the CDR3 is TGTGCCAGCAGTTCCGTCCCTAATGAGCAGTTCTTC. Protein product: CASSSVPNEQFF.

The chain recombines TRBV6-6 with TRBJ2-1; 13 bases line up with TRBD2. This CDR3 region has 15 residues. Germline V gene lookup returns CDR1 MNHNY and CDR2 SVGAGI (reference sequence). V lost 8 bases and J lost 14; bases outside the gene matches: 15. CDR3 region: CASREELAGGPGEFF. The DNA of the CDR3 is TGTGCCAGCCGAGAAGAACTAGCGGGAGGGCCGGGGGAGTTCTTC.

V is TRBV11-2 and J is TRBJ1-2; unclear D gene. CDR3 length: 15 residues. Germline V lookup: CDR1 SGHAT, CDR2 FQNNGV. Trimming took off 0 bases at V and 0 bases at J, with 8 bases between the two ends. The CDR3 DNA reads TGTGCCAGCAGCTTAGATCAGATCTCTAACTATGGCTACACCTTC. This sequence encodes CASSLDQISNYGYTF.

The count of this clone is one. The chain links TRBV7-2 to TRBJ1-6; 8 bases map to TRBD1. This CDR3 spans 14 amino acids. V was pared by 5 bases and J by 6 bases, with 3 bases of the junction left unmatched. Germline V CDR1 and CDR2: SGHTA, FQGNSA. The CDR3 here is CASSLDRANSPLHF. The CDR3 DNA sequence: TGTGCCAGCAGCCTGGACAGGGCTAATTCACCCCTCCACTTT.

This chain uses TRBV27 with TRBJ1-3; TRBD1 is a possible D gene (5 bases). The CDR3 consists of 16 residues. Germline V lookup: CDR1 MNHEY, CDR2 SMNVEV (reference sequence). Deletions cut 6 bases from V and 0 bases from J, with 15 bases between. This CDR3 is CASSPRVGVSGNTIYF. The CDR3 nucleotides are TGTGCCAGCAGCCCTCGCGTAGGGGTCTCTGGAAACACCATATATTTT.

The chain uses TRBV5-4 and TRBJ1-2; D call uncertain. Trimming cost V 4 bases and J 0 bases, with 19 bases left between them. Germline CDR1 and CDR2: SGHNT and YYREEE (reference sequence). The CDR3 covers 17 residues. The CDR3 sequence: CASSRGGVMISNYGYTF. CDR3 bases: TGTGCCAGCAGCCGCGGCGGCGTGATGATATCTAACTATGGCTACACCTTC.

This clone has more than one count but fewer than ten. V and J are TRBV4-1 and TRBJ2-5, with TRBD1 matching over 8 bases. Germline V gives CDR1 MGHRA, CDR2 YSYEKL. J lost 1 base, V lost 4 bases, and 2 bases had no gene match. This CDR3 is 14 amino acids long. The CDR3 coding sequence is TGCGCCAGCAGCCGCGGGACAGGCCAAGAGACCCAGTACTTC. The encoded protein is CASSRGTGQETQYF.

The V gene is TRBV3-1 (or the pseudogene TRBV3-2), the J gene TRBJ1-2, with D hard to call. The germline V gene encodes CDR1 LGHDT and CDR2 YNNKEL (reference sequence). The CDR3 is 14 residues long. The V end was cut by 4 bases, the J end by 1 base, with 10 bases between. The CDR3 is CASSRSEINYGYTF. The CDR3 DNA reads TGTGCCAGCAGCCGTAGCGAGATTAACTATGGCTACACCTTC.

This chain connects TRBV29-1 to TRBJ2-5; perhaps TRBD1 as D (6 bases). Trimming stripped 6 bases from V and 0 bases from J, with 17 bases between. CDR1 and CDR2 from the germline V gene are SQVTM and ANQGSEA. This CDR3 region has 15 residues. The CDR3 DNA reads TGCAGCGTCCCCGGAAGGGGGACGTACCAAGAGACCCAGTACTTC. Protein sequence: CSVPGRGTYQETQYF.

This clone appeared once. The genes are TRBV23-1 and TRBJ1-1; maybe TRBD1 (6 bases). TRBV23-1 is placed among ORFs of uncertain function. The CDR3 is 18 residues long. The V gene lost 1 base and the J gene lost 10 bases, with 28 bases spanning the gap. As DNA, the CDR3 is TGCGCCAGCAGTCAATTTCGGTGGGACAAGGACCGCCGGGAGGTAGCTTTCTTT. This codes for CASSQFRWDKDRREVAFF.

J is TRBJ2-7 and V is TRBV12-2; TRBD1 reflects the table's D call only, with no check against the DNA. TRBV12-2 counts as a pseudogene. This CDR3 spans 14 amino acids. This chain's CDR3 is CASRLAGQGYEQYF. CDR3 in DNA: TGTGCAAGTCGCTTAGCGGGACAGGGGTACGAGCAGTACTTC.

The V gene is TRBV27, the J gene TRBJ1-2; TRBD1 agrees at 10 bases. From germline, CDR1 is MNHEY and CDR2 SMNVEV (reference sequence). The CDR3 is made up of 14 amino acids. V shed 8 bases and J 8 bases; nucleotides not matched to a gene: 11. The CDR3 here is CASGPAGTGEGYTF. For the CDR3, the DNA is TGTGCCAGCGGCCCCGCAGGGACAGGGGAGGGCTACACCTTC.

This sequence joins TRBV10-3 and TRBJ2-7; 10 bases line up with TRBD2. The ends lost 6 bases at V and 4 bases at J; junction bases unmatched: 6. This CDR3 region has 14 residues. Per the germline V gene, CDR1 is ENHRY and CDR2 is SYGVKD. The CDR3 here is CAISIAGGGYEQYF. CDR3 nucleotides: TGTGCCATCAGCATAGCGGGAGGTGGGTACGAGCAGTACTTC.

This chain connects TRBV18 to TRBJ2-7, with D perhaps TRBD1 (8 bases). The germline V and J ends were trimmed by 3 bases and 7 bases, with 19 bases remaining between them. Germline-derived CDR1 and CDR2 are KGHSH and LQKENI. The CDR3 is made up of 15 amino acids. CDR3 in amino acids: CASSPRGAGGREQYF. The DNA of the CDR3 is TGTGCCAGCTCACCCCGGGGGGCAGGGGGCAGGGAGCAGTACTTC.

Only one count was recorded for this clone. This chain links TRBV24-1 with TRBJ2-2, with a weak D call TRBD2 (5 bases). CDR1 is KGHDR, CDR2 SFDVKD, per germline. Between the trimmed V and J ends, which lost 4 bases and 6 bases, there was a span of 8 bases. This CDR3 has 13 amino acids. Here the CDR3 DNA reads TGTGCCACCAGTGACTGGACTGCCGGGGAGCTGTTTTTT. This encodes CATSDWTAGELFF.

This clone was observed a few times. For the CDR3, the DNA is TGTGCCAGCAGCTTAGACCAGGGCAGGGATACGCAGTATTTT. This encodes CASSLDQGRDTQYF. The chain carries TRBV7-9 and TRBJ2-3; a possible D gene is TRBD1 (5 bases). CDR3 length: 14 residues. With 1 base removed from V and 6 bases from J, the gap between germline ends came to 11 bases. The germline CDR1 and CDR2 sequences are SEHNR and FQNEAQ (reference sequence). The full variable domain, rest sourced from reference TRBV7-9 and TRBJ2-3, is DTGVSQNPRHKITKRGQNVTFRCDPISEHNRLYWYRQTLGQGPEFLTYFQNEAQLEKSRLLSDRFSAERPKGSFSTLEIQRTEQGDSAMYLCASSLDQGRDTQYFGPGTRLTVL.

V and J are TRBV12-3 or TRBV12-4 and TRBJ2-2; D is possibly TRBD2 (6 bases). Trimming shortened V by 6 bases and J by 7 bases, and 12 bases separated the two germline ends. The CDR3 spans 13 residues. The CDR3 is CASSRGGDGELFF. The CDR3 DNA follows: TGTGCCAGCAGCAGAGGAGGGGACGGGGAGCTGTTTTTT.

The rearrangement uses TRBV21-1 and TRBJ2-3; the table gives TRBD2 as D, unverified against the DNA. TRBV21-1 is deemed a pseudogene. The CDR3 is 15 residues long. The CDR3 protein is CASSKVGGITDTQYF. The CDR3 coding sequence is TGTGCCAGCAGCAAAGTCGGCGGGATCACAGATACGCAGTATTTT.

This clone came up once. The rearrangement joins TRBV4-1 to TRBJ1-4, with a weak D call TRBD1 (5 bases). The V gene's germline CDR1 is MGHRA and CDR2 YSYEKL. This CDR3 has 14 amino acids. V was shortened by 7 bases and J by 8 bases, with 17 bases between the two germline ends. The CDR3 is CASTQPITGEKLFF. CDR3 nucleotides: TGCGCCAGCACCCAGCCAATAACAGGAGAAAAACTGTTTTTT.

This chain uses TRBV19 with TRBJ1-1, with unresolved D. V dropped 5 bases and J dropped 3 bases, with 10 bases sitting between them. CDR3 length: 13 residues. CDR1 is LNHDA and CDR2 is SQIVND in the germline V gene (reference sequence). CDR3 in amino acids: CASSGRIDTEAFF. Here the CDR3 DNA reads TGTGCCAGTAGTGGCAGGATCGACACTGAAGCTTTCTTT.

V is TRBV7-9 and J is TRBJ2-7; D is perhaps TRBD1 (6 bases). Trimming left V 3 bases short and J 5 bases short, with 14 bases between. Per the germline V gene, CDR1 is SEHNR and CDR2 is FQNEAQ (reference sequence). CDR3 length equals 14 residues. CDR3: CASSFSSTGNEQYF. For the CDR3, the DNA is TGTGCCAGCAGCTTTTCTTCGACAGGCAACGAGCAGTACTTC.

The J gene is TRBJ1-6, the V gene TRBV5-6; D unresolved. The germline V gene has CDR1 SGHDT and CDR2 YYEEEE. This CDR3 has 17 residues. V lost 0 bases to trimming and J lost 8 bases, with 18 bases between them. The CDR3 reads CASSLGVASGGHSPLHF. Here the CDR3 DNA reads TGTGCCAGCAGCTTGGGAGTGGCGTCTGGCGGCCATTCACCCCTCCACTTT.